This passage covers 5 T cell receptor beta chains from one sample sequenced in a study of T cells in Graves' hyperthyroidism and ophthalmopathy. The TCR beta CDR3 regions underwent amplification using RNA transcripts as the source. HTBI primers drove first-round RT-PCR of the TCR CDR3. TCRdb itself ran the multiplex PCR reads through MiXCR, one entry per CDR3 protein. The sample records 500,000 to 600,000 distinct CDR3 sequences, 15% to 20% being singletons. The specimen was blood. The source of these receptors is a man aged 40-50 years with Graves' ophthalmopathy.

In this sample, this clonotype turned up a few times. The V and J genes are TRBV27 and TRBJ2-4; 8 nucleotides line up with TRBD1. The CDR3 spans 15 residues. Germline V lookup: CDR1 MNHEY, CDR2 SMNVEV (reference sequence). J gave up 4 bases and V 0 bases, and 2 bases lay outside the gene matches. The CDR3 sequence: CASSLSGQGKNIQYF. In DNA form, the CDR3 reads TGTGCCAGCAGTTTATCCGGACAGGGAAAAAACATTCAGTACTTC.

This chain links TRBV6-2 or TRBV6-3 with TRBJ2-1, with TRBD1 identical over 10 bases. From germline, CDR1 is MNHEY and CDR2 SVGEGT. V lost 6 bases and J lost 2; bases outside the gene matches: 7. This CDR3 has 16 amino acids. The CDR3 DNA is TGTGCCAGCAGCCAATTCGGACAGGGGGCCTACAATGAGCAGTTCTTC. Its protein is CASSQFGQGAYNEQFF.

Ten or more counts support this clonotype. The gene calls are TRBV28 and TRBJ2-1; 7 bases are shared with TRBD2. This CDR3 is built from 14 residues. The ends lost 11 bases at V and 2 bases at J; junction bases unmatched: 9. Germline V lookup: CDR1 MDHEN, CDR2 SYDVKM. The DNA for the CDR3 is TGTGCCGGGGGGTCAAGCGGGGCCTACAATGAGCAGTTCTTC. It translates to CAGGSSGAYNEQFF.

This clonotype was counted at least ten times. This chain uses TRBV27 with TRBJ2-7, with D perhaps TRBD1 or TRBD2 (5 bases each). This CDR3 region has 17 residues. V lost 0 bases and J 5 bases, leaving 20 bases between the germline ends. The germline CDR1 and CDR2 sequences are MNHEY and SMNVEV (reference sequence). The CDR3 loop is CASSLSPLSQGVHEQYF. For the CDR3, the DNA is TGTGCCAGCAGTTTATCGCCTCTCTCCCAGGGAGTTCACGAGCAGTACTTC.

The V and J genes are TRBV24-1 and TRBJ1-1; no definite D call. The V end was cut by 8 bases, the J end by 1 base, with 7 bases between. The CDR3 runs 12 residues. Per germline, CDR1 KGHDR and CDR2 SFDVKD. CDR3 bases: TGTGCCACCACTCAGGCGAACACTGAAGCTTTCTTT. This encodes CATTQANTEAFF.